This T cell receptor (beta chain) came from a study of shared clonotypes between healthy human individuals. CDR1 MGHRA and CDR2 YSYEKL come from the germline V gene. This CDR3 has 17 residues. V trimming: 1 base; J trimming: 7 bases; junction bases outside the gene matches: 7. Clones were sequenced by immunoSEQ multiplex PCR, and TCRdb holds only the in-frame ones, with some missing. This sample has roughly 410,000 clones, with 96% found just once. The sample consisted of memory CD8+ T cells sorted from blood. The subset was: CD45RO+ cells pooled with CCR7-negative TemRA cells. The chain joins TRBV4-1 to TRBJ2-1; TRBD2 agrees at 13 bases. The sequence was obtained from a young man in good health. The CDR3: CASSQATTSGRRNEQFF. The CDR3 coding sequence is TGCGCCAGCAGCCAAGCTACGACTAGCGGGAGGCGGAATGAGCAGTTCTTC.